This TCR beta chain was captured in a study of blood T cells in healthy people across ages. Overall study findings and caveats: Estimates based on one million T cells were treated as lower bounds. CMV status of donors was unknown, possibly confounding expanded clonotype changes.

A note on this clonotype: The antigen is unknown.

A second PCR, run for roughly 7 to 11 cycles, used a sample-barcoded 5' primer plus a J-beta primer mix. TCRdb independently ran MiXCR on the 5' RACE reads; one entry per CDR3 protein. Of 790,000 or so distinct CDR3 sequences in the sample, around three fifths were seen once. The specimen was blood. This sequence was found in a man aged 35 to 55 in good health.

CDR3 sequence: CASRDGRYNSPLHF. In DNA, the CDR3 is TGTGCCAGCAGAGACGGACGGTATAATTCACCCCTCCACTTT. The genes are TRBV6-1 and TRBJ1-6, with D uncertain. V was trimmed by 6 bases and J by 4 bases, leaving 10 bases between them. The CDR3 covers 14 residues. Germline assignment: CDR1 MNHNS and CDR2 SASEGT.